The T cell receptor beta chain described here comes from a study of shared clonotypes between healthy human individuals (dated by TCRdb to the early 2020s). Background on the whole study: A couple of women and a few men aged 18 to 49 years were included in the cohort. For each donor, CD4 naive and CD4 memory were each given three plates, CD8 naive was given two plates, and CD8 memory was given one plate. The study deeply sequenced blood TCR repertoires of about 5 healthy adults to estimate repertoire size and the extent of clonotype sharing between individuals. Per donor, leukapheresis produced somewhere between about 0.9 and 9.5 billion PBMCs. To increase sequencing depth and limit assay-specific biases, different laboratories used diverse techniques to prepare libraries and sequence TCR repertoires.

To note about this clone: Its antigen is still unknown. Qualities for individual bases were not recorded, and no much larger clone is one base off.

Using the deep immunoSEQ assay, TCR CDR3 regions were amplified from genomic DNA by multiplex PCR. Extracted genomic DNA from each cell subset was distributed evenly across all wells of several immunoSEQ 96-well plates, and each plate was treated as a replicate. Each replicate PCR for sorted subsets received 200 ng genomic DNA, equal to roughly 29,000 T cell genomes. Purified libraries were quantified with a Qubit 3.0 fluorometer, sized on a Bioanalyzer 2100, and re-quantified with the KAPA Library Quantification kit. A separate single-read 150-cycle Illumina NextSeq 550 flow cell was used to sequence each immunoSEQ 96-well plate. The study's own analysis went as follows. The immunoSEQ output contained only junctional sequences without quality scores, so filtering could not match that applied to full-length reads. Sequences were annotated with PyIR, a Python wrapper for IgBLAST v1.9, and V/J genes and CDR3 were assigned using IMGT germline references. Reads were removed for weak V/J assignments (E-value above 1e-6), missing CDR3, stop codons, out-of-frame junctions, or ambiguous translated residues. A V3J clonotype was defined by an identical inferred V gene, J gene, and CDR3 amino acid sequence. Percentage overlap between repertoires was calculated by dividing the number of shared unique clonotypes by the size of the smaller repertoire. Three approaches were used to assess repertoire richness: RTK rarefaction, the Chao1 estimator, and Recon v2.1 estimates of unobserved clonotypes. Generation probabilities were computed with OLGA for all TCRbeta clonotypes obtained by the gDNA method from several donors. The table comes from immuneACCESS by way of TCRdb, which keeps in-frame sequences with V and J called. Part of the clones is missing from these tables; in studies checked, under half for an unresolved V gene and the rest for unknown reasons. V and J calls and clone size come straight from that table; D and trimming were deduced from the DNA. The sample table contains millions of clones; only one count was recorded for 85% to 95% of them. Around 1.7% of the sample is taken by the ten largest.

Study-wide conclusions, independent of this receptor: Estimated clonotype richness was generally larger for naive than for memory subsets. Across several donors, roughly 5% of naive CD4, roughly 3.5% of naive CD8, 2.3% of memory CD4, and approximately 0.42% of memory CD8 clonotypes were shared. Pairwise subsampling indicated that sequencing depth was expected to affect the degree of clonotype sharing among donors. The genetic and exposure-history diversity represented was limited by the small number of donors. Sampling was restricted to blood, and TCR repertoires in tissues likely differ from the TCR repertoires found in blood. Even with the large sequencing depth, rarefaction of the sorted-subset datasets indicated that sequencing was incomplete. Clonotypes shared by all four sorted-subset donors showed higher generation probabilities than non-shared clonotypes.

The CDR3, from cysteine to phenylalanine, totals 18 residues. Kept here is only the CDR3 DNA, which spans 54 bases and is read in frame from base 1. The germline V gene yields SGHVS for CDR1 and FNYEAQ for CDR2. Ends trimmed: V by 1 base, J by 2 bases; bases unmatched to a gene: 9. CD8 naive samples were obtained by positive selection for CCR7 among CD45RO-negative cells, yielding a CD45RA+CCR7+ population from which TemRA cells were excluded. The donors were healthy, HIV-negative adults with no recently reported acute infections or vaccinations. Only Caucasian adults living in Nashville, Tennessee, USA were represented among the donors. Blood was collected by leukapheresis, and PBMCs were isolated by Ficoll-Histopaque density gradient centrifugation and then cryopreserved in liquid nitrogen vapor phase. Purity and quantity of every magnetically sorted T cell population were checked by analytical flow cytometry. Genomic DNA was isolated from each sorted fraction and quantified by UV absorbance on a Nanodrop 2000c.

Sequenced sample: naive CD8+ T cells from PBMCs. The sample's cell subset or site, from its label and the paper: CD45RA+CCR7+. This clonotype was obtained from a man between 18 and 35 years old in good health. Some clones in this sample may be carry-over from other donors' samples. This chain is built from TRBV7-6 and TRBJ2-1, with 9 junctional bases fitting TRBD2. Here the CDR3 is given as CASSLVGLAEPPYNEQFF. The bases read TGTGCCAGCAGCTTAGTGGGACTAGCCGAACCTCCCTACAATGAGCAGTTCTTC.